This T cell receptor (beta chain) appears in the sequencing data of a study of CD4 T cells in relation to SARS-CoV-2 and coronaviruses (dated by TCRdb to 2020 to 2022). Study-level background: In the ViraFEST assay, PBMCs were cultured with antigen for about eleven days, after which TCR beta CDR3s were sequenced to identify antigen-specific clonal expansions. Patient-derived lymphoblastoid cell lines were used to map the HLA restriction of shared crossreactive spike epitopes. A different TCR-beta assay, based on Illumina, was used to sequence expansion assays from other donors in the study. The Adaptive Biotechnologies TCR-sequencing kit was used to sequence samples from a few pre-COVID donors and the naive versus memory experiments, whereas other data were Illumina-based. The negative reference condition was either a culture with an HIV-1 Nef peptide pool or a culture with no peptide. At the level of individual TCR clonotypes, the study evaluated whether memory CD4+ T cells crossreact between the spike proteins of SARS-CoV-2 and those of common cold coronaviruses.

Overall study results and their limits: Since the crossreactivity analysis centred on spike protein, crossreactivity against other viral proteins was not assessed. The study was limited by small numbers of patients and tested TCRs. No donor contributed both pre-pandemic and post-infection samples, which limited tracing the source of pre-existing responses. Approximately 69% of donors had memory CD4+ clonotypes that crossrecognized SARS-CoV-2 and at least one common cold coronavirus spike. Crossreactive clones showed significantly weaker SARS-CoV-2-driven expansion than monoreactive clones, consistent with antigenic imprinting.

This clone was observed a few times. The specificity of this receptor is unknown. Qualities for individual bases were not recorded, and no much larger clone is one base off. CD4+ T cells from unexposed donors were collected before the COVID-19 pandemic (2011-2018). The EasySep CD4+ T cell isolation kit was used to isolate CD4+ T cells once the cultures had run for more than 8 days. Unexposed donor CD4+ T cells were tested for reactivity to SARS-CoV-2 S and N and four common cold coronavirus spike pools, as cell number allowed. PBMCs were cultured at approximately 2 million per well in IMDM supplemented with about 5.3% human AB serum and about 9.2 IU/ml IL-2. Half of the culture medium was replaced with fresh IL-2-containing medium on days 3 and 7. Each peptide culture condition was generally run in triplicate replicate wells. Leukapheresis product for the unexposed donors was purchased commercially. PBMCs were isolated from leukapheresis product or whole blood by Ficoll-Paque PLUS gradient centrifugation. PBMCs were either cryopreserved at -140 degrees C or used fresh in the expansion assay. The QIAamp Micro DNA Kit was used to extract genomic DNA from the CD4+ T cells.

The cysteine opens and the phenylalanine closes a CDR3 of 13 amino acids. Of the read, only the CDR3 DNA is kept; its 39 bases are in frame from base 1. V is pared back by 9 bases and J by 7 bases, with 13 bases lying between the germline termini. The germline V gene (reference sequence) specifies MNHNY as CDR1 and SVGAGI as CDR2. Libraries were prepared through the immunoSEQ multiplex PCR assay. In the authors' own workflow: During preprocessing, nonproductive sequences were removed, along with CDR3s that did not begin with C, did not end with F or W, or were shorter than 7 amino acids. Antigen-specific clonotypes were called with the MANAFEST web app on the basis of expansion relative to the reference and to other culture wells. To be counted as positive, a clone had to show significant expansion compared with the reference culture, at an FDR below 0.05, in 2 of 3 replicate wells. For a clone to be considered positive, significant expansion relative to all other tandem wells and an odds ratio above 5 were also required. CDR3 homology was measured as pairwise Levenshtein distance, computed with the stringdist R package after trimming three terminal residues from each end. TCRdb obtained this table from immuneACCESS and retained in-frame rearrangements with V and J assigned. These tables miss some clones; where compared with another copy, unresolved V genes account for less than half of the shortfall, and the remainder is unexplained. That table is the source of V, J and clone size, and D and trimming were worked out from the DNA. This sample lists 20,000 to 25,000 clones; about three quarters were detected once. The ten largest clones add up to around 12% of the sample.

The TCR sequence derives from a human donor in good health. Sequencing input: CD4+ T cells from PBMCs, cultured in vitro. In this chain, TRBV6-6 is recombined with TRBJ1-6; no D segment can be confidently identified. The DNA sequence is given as TGTGCCAGTGAAAGGGCAAGCAATTCACCCCTCCACTTT. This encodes CASERASNSPLHF.